A single sample gave rise to the 26 T cell receptor beta chains below, sequenced in a study of identical twins. TCRdb ran MiXCR on the 5' RACE reads and lists one entry per CDR3 protein. The sample has some 900,000 distinct CDR3 sequences, approximately 13% seen once; the top ten hold about 1.6%. This sample was also put to use in a study of yellow fever vaccine responses in identical twins.

Sequences were obtained from PBMCs. The origin of the receptors is a woman aged 18-29 years in good health.

The sample holds many counts of this clonotype. V is TRBV20-1 and J is TRBJ1-1, with 7 bases fitting TRBD1. CDR1 is DFQATT and CDR2 is SNEGSKA in the germline V gene (reference sequence). The CDR3 loop spans 14 amino acids. V shed 2 bases and J 5 bases; nucleotides not matched to a gene: 8. CDR3 sequence reads: CSARKGASGTEAFF. Here the CDR3 DNA reads TGCAGTGCTAGAAAGGGGGCATCGGGTACTGAAGCTTTCTTT.

This clonotype was observed a handful of times. Written as DNA, the CDR3 is TGTGCCAGCAGTGAATATACGGCTAGCGGGAGAACAGATACGCAGTATTTT. It translates to CASSEYTASGRTDTQYF. V and J are TRBV25-1 and TRBJ2-3, with TRBD2 matching 10 bases. From germline, CDR1 is MGHDK and CDR2 SYGVNS. The CDR3 is 17 amino acids. With V trimmed by 0 bases and J by 3 bases, 6 bases remained unmatched.

This clonotype was seen more than once but under ten times. The chain has TRBV5-1 and TRBJ2-1, with 7 bases fitting TRBD2. V lost 4 bases and J lost 0; bases outside the gene matches: 7. The CDR3 is 16 amino acids. CDR1 and CDR2 from the germline V gene are SGHRS and YFSETQ. DNA for the CDR3: TGCGCCAGCAGCCGGGAGGCGGGCCTCTCCTACAATGAGCAGTTCTTC. Its protein is CASSREAGLSYNEQFF.

In this sample, this clonotype turned up a few times. The rearrangement uses TRBV28 and TRBJ2-7; 8 bases agree with TRBD1. Germline V gives CDR1 MDHEN, CDR2 SYDVKM. J lost 1 base, V lost 7 bases, and 6 bases had no gene match. The CDR3 is made up of 14 amino acids. The CDR3 spells CASNPGQVSYEQYF. The CDR3, as DNA: TGTGCCAGCAACCCGGGACAGGTGTCCTACGAGCAGTACTTC. Full variable domain (outside the CDR3, taken from reference TRBV28 and TRBJ2-7): DVKVTQSSRYLVKRTGEKVFLECVQDMDHENMFWYRQDPGLGLRLIYFSYDVKMKEKGDIPEGYSVSREKKERFSLILESASTNQTSMYLCASNPGQVSYEQYFGPGTRLTVT.

This clonotype has a count of ten or more. This chain uses TRBV3-1 with TRBJ1-1; D unresolved. CDR1 LGHDT and CDR2 YNNKEL come from the germline V gene (reference sequence). The CDR3 is 12 amino acids. Trimming pared 6 bases from V and 0 bases from J, leaving 5 bases between. Here the CDR3 reads CASSRMNTEAFF. The CDR3 region has the DNA TGTGCCAGCAGTCGTATGAACACTGAAGCTTTCTTT.

This clonotype was picked up a small number of times. V gene TRBV5-5 combines with J gene TRBJ2-2; a possible D gene is TRBD1 (5 bases). Per the germline V gene, CDR1 is SGHKS and CDR2 is YYEKEE (reference sequence). The V gene lost 4 bases and the J gene lost 7 bases, with 14 bases spanning the gap. CDR3 length equals 14 residues. The CDR3, as DNA: TGTGCCAGCAGCATCCAGGACATTCTCGGGGAGCTGTTTTTT. Amino acids: CASSIQDILGELFF.

The rearrangement joins TRBV12-3 or TRBV12-4 to TRBJ2-5, with D hard to call. The germline V and J ends were trimmed by 7 bases and 4 bases, with 7 bases remaining between them. The CDR3 extends over 11 amino acids. CDR3 residues: CASKHGETQYF. CDR3 sequence (DNA): TGTGCCAGCAAACATGGAGAGACCCAGTACTTC.

The chain combines TRBV7-2 with TRBJ2-7; D uncertain. Germline CDR1 SGHTA, CDR2 FQGNSA. This CDR3 has 15 amino acids. Trimming stripped 5 bases from V and 0 bases from J, with 14 bases between. This chain's CDR3 is CASSLGHRSSYEQYF. The CDR3 DNA sequence: TGTGCCAGCAGCCTGGGCCACCGAAGCTCCTACGAGCAGTACTTC.

Ten or more counts support this clonotype. The genes are TRBV29-1 and TRBJ1-1; D call uncertain. This CDR3 spans 13 amino acids. Trimming left V 6 bases short and J 1 base short, with 12 bases between. Germline V gives CDR1 SQVTM, CDR2 ANQGSEA. In DNA, the CDR3 is TGCAGCGTCGTACCGGGGAAGAACACTGAAGCTTTCTTT. Residues: CSVVPGKNTEAFF.

This clonotype was observed at least ten times. The rearrangement joins TRBV4-1 to TRBJ2-1; 8 bases fit TRBD1. CDR3 length: 15 residues. Trimming took 3 bases from V and 3 from J; bases not matched to a gene: 4. Per the germline V gene, CDR1 is MGHRA and CDR2 is YSYEKL. CDR3: CASSQDDRGYNEQFF. DNA of the CDR3: TGCGCCAGCAGCCAGGATGACAGGGGCTACAATGAGCAGTTCTTC.

V is TRBV18 and J is TRBJ2-1; 14 nucleotides agree with TRBD2. The V segment lost 0 bases and the J segment 13 bases; nucleotides outside the gene matches: 5. Per the germline V gene, CDR1 is KGHSH and CDR2 is LQKENI. The CDR3 spans 15 residues. CDR3 residues: CASSPPGLAGVAQFF. As DNA, the CDR3 is TGTGCCAGCTCACCACCGGGACTAGCGGGAGTTGCTCAGTTCTTC.

This clonotype was found once. V gene TRBV10-2 combines with J gene TRBJ2-2; D gene unclear. Trimming removed 8 bases from V and 2 bases from J, with 9 bases in between. Per germline, CDR1 WSHSY and CDR2 SAAADI. The CDR3 runs 13 residues. Written as DNA, the CDR3 is TGCGCCAGCCGAGATGATAACACCGGGGAGCTGTTTTTT. It yields the protein CASRDDNTGELFF.

V is TRBV10-2 and J is TRBJ2-2, with 7 bases matching TRBD2. The length of the CDR3 is 14 residues. Germline V gives CDR1 WSHSY, CDR2 SAAADI. The V and J ends lost 7 bases and 3 bases, in that order; junction bases with no gene match: 5. The CDR3 nucleotides read TGCGCCAGCAAAAAAGCGGGATACACCGGGGAGCTGTTTTTT. It specifies CASKKAGYTGELFF.

The rearrangement uses TRBV6-1 and TRBJ2-7, with 9 bases fitting TRBD1. The CDR3 has 14 amino acids. Germline CDR1 is MNHNS and CDR2 is SASEGT. Trimming removed 1 base from V and 9 bases from J; junction bases left unmatched: 7. This CDR3 is CASSEEVQGAWQYV. DNA of the CDR3: TGTGCCAGCAGTGAAGAAGTACAGGGGGCGTGGCAGTACGTC.

V usage is TRBV4-1 and J usage is TRBJ1-2; D gene uncertain. The V gene lost 0 bases and the J gene lost 4 bases, with 9 bases spanning the gap. The CDR3 spans 14 residues. The germline V gene encodes CDR1 MGHRA and CDR2 YSYEKL. The CDR3 coding sequence is TGCGCCAGCAGCCAAGAGAGTGGCGGCTATGGCTACACCTTC. Encoded protein: CASSQESGGYGYTF.

This clonotype appeared many times. The genes are TRBV12-3 or TRBV12-4 and TRBJ2-1; D unclear. This CDR3 is built from 11 residues. V gave up 6 bases and J gave up 2 bases, with 2 bases separating them. This chain's CDR3 is CASRTYNEQFF. CDR3 DNA sequence: TGTGCCAGCAGGACCTACAATGAGCAGTTCTTC.

The V and J genes are TRBV24-1 and TRBJ2-7; the match to TRBD1 covers 7 bases. The CDR3 loop spans 14 amino acids. Germline V CDR1 and CDR2: KGHDR, SFDVKD. Trimming at V came to 3 bases and at J to 2 bases, leaving 3 bases not matched to a gene. The CDR3 sequence is CATSDPDRTYEQYF. The CDR3 DNA is TGTGCCACCAGTGATCCGGACAGGACCTACGAGCAGTACTTC.

This clonotype has a handful of counts. The chain's CDR3 is CSARPPRLATVSEQFF. In DNA form, the CDR3 reads TGCAGTGCTAGACCCCCAAGACTAGCTACGGTCTCTGAGCAGTTCTTC. The chain combines TRBV20-1 with TRBJ2-1, with TRBD2 matching 7 bases. The CDR3 contains 16 residues. Per the germline V gene, CDR1 is DFQATT and CDR2 is SNEGSKA (reference sequence). V shed 2 bases, J shed 9 bases, and the junction held 16 bases outside the gene matches.

Only a few counts were recorded for this clonotype. The V gene is TRBV12-3 or TRBV12-4, the J gene TRBJ1-4; TRBD1 matches at 9 bases. The CDR3 has 14 amino acids. Trimming removed 10 bases from V and 8 bases from J; junction bases left unmatched: 11. The DNA for the CDR3 is TGTGCCACCGCATTTGGGACAGGGTACGAAAAACTGTTTTTT. This sequence encodes CATAFGTGYEKLFF.

This clonotype was observed a few times. The chain employs TRBV6-1 and TRBJ2-1; D is uncertain. Germline CDR1 is MNHNS and CDR2 is SASEGT. The CDR3 contains 16 residues. Trimming pared 4 bases from V and 0 bases from J, leaving 13 bases between. The CDR3 DNA sequence: TGTGCCAGCAGTGGGGCCTATATGAGCTCCTACAATGAGCAGTTCTTC. Amino acids: CASSGAYMSSYNEQFF.

This clonotype was observed many times. The chain uses TRBV15 and TRBJ2-2; D perhaps matches TRBD2 (6 bases). CDR1 and CDR2 from the germline V gene are LNHNV and YYDKDF (reference sequence). Trimming shortened V by 4 bases and J by 4 bases, and 10 bases separated the two germline ends. This CDR3 is built from 14 residues. This CDR3 reads CATSKGLPTGELFF. Here the CDR3 DNA reads TGTGCCACCAGCAAGGGACTGCCCACCGGGGAGCTGTTTTTT. The whole variable domain, remainder taken from reference TRBV15 and TRBJ2-2, is DAMVIQNPRYQVTQFGKPVTLSCSQTLNHNVMYWYQQKSSQAPKLLFHYYDKDFNNEADTPDNFQSRRPNTSFCFLDIRSPGLGDTAMYLCATSKGLPTGELFFGEGSRLTVL.

The chain combines TRBV6-1 with TRBJ2-3; 7 bases fit TRBD1. Losses at the gene ends were 6 bases for V and 2 bases for J; bases not matched to a gene: 8. The germline V gene encodes CDR1 MNHNS and CDR2 SASEGT. CDR3 length: 15 residues. The CDR3 region is CASRVTGAHTDTQYF. CDR3 DNA sequence: TGTGCCAGCAGGGTAACAGGGGCCCACACAGATACGCAGTATTTT.

This clonotype appeared many times. The chain recombines TRBV28 with TRBJ1-5; D call uncertain. The CDR3 contains 12 residues. Trimming took off 6 bases at V and 8 bases at J, with 11 bases between the two ends. Germline CDR1 reads MDHEN; CDR2 reads SYDVKM. This chain's CDR3 is CASSTRGEPQHF. The CDR3 DNA is TGTGCCAGCAGCACTCGAGGAGAGCCCCAGCATTTT.

The chain carries TRBV2 and TRBJ1-1; D ambiguous. The CDR3 is made up of 14 amino acids. Germline V gives CDR1 SNHLY, CDR2 FYNNEI. Trimming shortened V by 6 bases and J by 5 bases, and 16 bases separated the two germline ends. The CDR3 DNA reads as TGTGCCAGCAGGGATGACGTAGCCATGACTGAAGCTTTCTTT. It specifies CASRDDVAMTEAFF. The full variable domain, rest sourced from reference TRBV2 and TRBJ1-1, is EPEVTQTPSHQVTQMGQEVILRCVPISNHLYFYWYRQILGQKVEFLVSFYNNEISEKSEIFDDQFSVERPDGSNFTLKIRSTKLEDSAMYFCASRDDVAMTEAFFGQGTRLTVV.

This clonotype appeared a few times. The rearrangement joins TRBV20-1 to TRBJ2-4; maybe TRBD1 (5 bases). Trimming removed 0 bases from V and 3 bases from J, with 9 bases in between. The CDR3 is 14 residues long. Germline V lookup: CDR1 DFQATT, CDR2 SNEGSKA (reference sequence). CDR3 loop: CSAREQGDKNIQYF. CDR3 DNA sequence: TGCAGTGCTAGAGAGCAGGGCGACAAAAACATTCAGTACTTC.

This clonotype was counted between two and nine times. The rearrangement joins TRBV12-3 or TRBV12-4 to TRBJ1-2; 7 bases align to TRBD1. After removal of 6 bases from V and 7 bases from J, the junction contained 11 bases not matched to a gene. This CDR3 contains 14 residues. CDR3 nucleotides: TGTGCCAGCAGCGTCGCGGGGACAGCCGGTGGCTACACCTTC. Translated, it gives CASSVAGTAGGYTF.